Shown below are 26 T cell receptor beta chains from a single sample sequenced in a study of blood T cell repertoires in COVID-19. TCRdb's copy holds only in-frame clones and misses some; the assay was immunoSEQ multiplex PCR. In the table there are about 45,000 clones, 88% of which are singletons. Sequenced sample: peripheral blood. The receptors stem from a human donor in a cohort sampled during active COVID-19.

The chain carries TRBV7-9 and TRBJ1-3; tentative D call: TRBD1 (6 bases). This CDR3 is built from 14 residues. Germline CDR1 is SEHNR and CDR2 is FQNEAQ (reference sequence). V was trimmed by 6 bases and J by 4 bases, leaving 13 bases between them. This CDR3 is CASSQTGFGNTIYF. CDR3 nucleotide sequence: TGTGCCAGCAGTCAGACAGGTTTCGGAAACACCATATATTTT.

The chain couples TRBV19 to TRBJ1-2, with 8 bases matching TRBD1. V gave up 4 bases and J gave up 0 bases; unmatched junction bases: 4. The CDR3 has 15 residues. Germline values: CDR1 LNHDA, CDR2 SQIVND (reference sequence). DNA of the CDR3: TGTGCCAGTAGTAGGGGACAGGACTCTAACTATGGCTACACCTTC. Translated, it gives CASSRGQDSNYGYTF.

This chain joins TRBV30 and TRBJ2-7; D is possibly TRBD2 (6 bases). Germline V CDR1 and CDR2: GTSNPN, SVGIG (reference sequence). V was trimmed by 0 bases and J by 2 bases, leaving 8 bases between them. The CDR3 length is 13 residues. CDR3 nucleotide sequence: TGTGCCTGGAGTGTTGGAGGGGCCTACGAGCAGTACTTC. This sequence encodes CAWSVGGAYEQYF.

This clone came up once. The chain couples TRBV5-4 to TRBJ2-1, with 8 bases fitting TRBD2. Germline CDR1 SGHNT, CDR2 YYREEE (reference sequence). The CDR3 totals 13 residues. The V segment lost 3 bases and the J segment 5 bases; nucleotides outside the gene matches: 1. The CDR3 reads CASSSAGDNEQFF. The CDR3 DNA follows: TGTGCCAGCAGCTCAGCGGGGGACAATGAGCAGTTCTTC.

This clone is judged medium-sized. The rearrangement joins TRBV27 to TRBJ1-2, with 7 bases lining up with TRBD1. Germline lookup yields CDR1 MNHEY and CDR2 SMNVEV (reference sequence). The V gene end was trimmed by 6 bases and the J gene end by 3 bases; junction bases not matched to a gene: 10. The CDR3 contains 15 residues. This chain's CDR3 is CASSRVTGNDYGYTF. DNA of the CDR3: TGTGCCAGCAGCCGGGTGACAGGGAACGACTATGGCTACACCTTC.

CDR3 nucleotides: TGTGCCAGCACCCTGAGCGGGGGGACCACAGATACGCAGTATTTT. Its translation: CASTLSGGTTDTQYF. The V and J genes are TRBV7-2 and TRBJ2-3; 9 positions match TRBD2. J lost 2 bases, V lost 7 bases, and 7 bases had no gene match. The CDR3 loop spans 15 amino acids. CDR1 is SGHTA and CDR2 is FQGNSA in the germline V gene.

The CDR3 spells CASSLTGFGGAFF. The CDR3 DNA sequence: TGTGCCAGCAGCCTGACAGGCTTCGGCGGAGCTTTCTTT. V usage is TRBV27 and J usage is TRBJ1-1, with TRBD1 as a possible D gene (6 bases). Germline lookup yields CDR1 MNHEY and CDR2 SMNVEV (reference sequence). The CDR3 consists of 13 residues. V was cut by 6 bases and J by 10 bases, with 18 bases left in between.

The chain has TRBV10-3 and TRBJ2-7; a weak D match, TRBD1 (6 bases). Between the trimmed V and J ends, which lost 2 bases and 2 bases, there was a span of 13 bases. Germline CDR1 reads ENHRY; CDR2 reads SYGVKD. This CDR3 comprises 15 residues. The chain's CDR3 is CAISEGTGSPYEQYF. The CDR3 nucleotides are TGTGCCATCAGTGAGGGAACAGGGTCCCCCTACGAGCAGTACTTC.

The gene calls are TRBV20-1 and TRBJ2-7; D unclear. Trimming removed 3 bases at V and 2 bases at J, with 17 bases between. Germline lookup yields CDR1 DFQATT and CDR2 SNEGSKA (reference sequence). This CDR3 spans 15 amino acids. The CDR3 spells CSASSRSRTTYEQYF. The CDR3 bases are TGCAGTGCTAGTTCACGTAGCAGAACGACCTACGAGCAGTACTTC.

This clone was recorded only once. The chain is built from TRBV19 and TRBJ1-2, with D perhaps matching TRBD1 (5 bases). The germline V gene encodes CDR1 LNHDA and CDR2 SQIVND (reference sequence). V was shortened by 3 bases and J by 6 bases, with 8 bases between the two germline ends. The CDR3 contains 12 residues. CDR3 in amino acids: CASSIWGDGYTF. Here the CDR3 DNA reads TGTGCCAGTAGTATCTGGGGGGATGGCTACACCTTC.

The chain uses TRBV7-3 and TRBJ2-5; TRBD2 agrees at 11 bases. Germline trimming cut 5 bases from V and 5 bases from J; bases unmatched to any gene: 7. CDR1 SGHTA and CDR2 FQGTGA come from the germline V gene. The CDR3 spans 15 residues. The CDR3 DNA reads as TGTGCCAGCAGCCTACTAGCGGGGGTAGAGGAGACCCAGTACTTC. Its translation: CASSLLAGVEETQYF.

The CDR3 DNA reads as TGTGCCAGCTCCGTTGCGGGTTCTAGCACAGATACGCAGTATTTT. This sequence encodes CASSVAGSSTDTQYF. The V gene is TRBV9, the J gene TRBJ2-3; D is perhaps TRBD2 (5 bases). V shed 7 bases and J shed 0 bases, with 15 bases lying between them. Germline V gives CDR1 SGDLS, CDR2 YYNGEE. The CDR3 length is 15 residues.

J is TRBJ1-2 and V is TRBV12-5, with TRBD1 identical over 8 bases. This CDR3 contains 19 residues. J lost 4 bases, V lost 0 bases, and 16 bases had no gene match. Germline CDR1 LGHNT, CDR2 FRNRAP. DNA of the CDR3: TGTGCTAGTGGTTTGGTAGGAAAGGACAGGGACACCCTCGGCTATGGCTACACCTTC. It translates to CASGLVGKDRDTLGYGYTF.

Only one count was recorded for this clone. The J gene is TRBJ1-5, the V gene TRBV10-3; D is perhaps TRBD1 (5 bases). CDR3 length: 16 residues. V lost 0 bases, J lost 0 bases, and 9 bases lay in between. Germline CDR1 and CDR2: ENHRY and SYGVKD. CDR3 in DNA: TGTGCCATCAGTGAGTCGGGGGGTTCTAGCAATCAGCCCCAGCATTTT. The encoded protein is CAISESGGSSNQPQHF.

The chain couples TRBV30 to TRBJ1-3; D is uncertain. This CDR3 spans 12 amino acids. Germline CDR1 and CDR2: GTSNPN and SVGIG (reference sequence). The V gene lost 3 bases and the J gene lost 4 bases, with 7 bases spanning the gap. The CDR3: CAWRGNGNTIYF. CDR3 in DNA: TGTGCCTGGAGGGGCAACGGAAACACCATATATTTT.

The chain carries TRBV7-9 and TRBJ1-5; 10 bases align to TRBD1. The CDR3 is 19 amino acids. V gave up 5 bases and J gave up 0 bases; unmatched junction bases: 13. Per germline, CDR1 SEHNR and CDR2 FQNEAQ (reference sequence). CDR3: CASSQGTGASLYSNQPQHF. DNA of the CDR3: TGTGCCAGCAGCCAAGGGACAGGGGCATCTCTTTATAGCAATCAGCCCCAGCATTTT.

The chain recombines TRBV19 with TRBJ2-1; 7 bases are shared with TRBD1. The J segment lost 5 bases and the V segment lost 6 bases, leaving 13 bases of the junction unmatched. CDR1 and CDR2 from the germline V gene are LNHDA and SQIVND (reference sequence). CDR3 length: 16 residues. The CDR3 loop reads CASSNQGTVKHNEQFF. The DNA of the CDR3 is TGTGCCAGTAGCAACCAGGGGACAGTAAAACACAATGAGCAGTTCTTC.

The chain recombines TRBV11-3 with TRBJ2-1, with D possibly matching TRBD1 (5 bases). Per the germline V gene, CDR1 is SGHNT and CDR2 is YENEEA. Trimming removed 3 bases at V and 6 bases at J, with 21 bases between. The CDR3 consists of 17 residues. The CDR3 sequence is CASSFLPAVGQGNEQFF. DNA for the CDR3: TGTGCCAGCAGCTTCCTGCCCGCTGTCGGGCAGGGCAATGAGCAGTTCTTC.

The CDR3 DNA sequence: TGTGCCAGCAGCCTAAGCATAACCGGGACAGGGGGGAGAAACATTCAGTACTTC. It codes for CASSLSITGTGGRNIQYF. The rearrangement joins TRBV7-9 to TRBJ2-4; 11 bases map to TRBD1. CDR1 and CDR2 (germline): SEHNR, FQNEAQ (reference sequence). The V segment lost 5 bases and the J segment 6 bases; nucleotides outside the gene matches: 15. The CDR3 extends over 18 amino acids.

The V call is TRBV6-2 or TRBV6-3, the J call TRBJ2-2; 9 nucleotides line up with TRBD2. V dropped 4 bases and J dropped 7; count of bases not matched to a gene: 7. The length of the CDR3 is 15 residues. Germline CDR1 reads MNHEY; CDR2 reads SVGEGT. This chain's CDR3 is CASSFGGGARGELFF. The CDR3 DNA sequence: TGTGCCAGCAGTTTTGGCGGGGGGGCCCGCGGGGAGCTGTTTTTT.

CDR3 loop: CASSQVDSPLHF. The CDR3 region has the DNA TGTGCCAGCAGCCAAGTAGATTCACCCCTCCACTTT. The J gene is TRBJ1-6, the V gene TRBV3-1 (or the pseudogene TRBV3-2); unclear D gene. Looked up from germline, CDR1 is LGHDT and CDR2 is YNNKEL (reference sequence). Between the trimmed V and J ends, which lost 1 base and 8 bases, there was a span of 3 bases. CDR3 length: 12 amino acids.

This clone was seen only once. The V call is TRBV9, the J call TRBJ2-2; tentatively, D is TRBD2 (6 bases). This CDR3 has 18 residues. With 0 bases removed from V and 3 bases from J, the gap between germline ends came to 18 bases. Germline values: CDR1 SGDLS, CDR2 YYNGEE. The CDR3 sequence is CASSVAPTAGRDTGELFF. CDR3 nucleotides: TGTGCCAGCAGCGTAGCCCCGACGGCGGGGCGGGACACCGGGGAGCTGTTTTTT. The full variable domain, in which reference TRBV9 and TRBJ2-2 provide the parts outside the CDR3, is DSGVTQTPKHLITATGQRVTLRCSPRSGDLSVYWYQQSLDQGLQFLIQYYNGEERAKGNILERFSAQQFPDLHSELNLSSLELGDSALYFCASSVAPTAGRDTGELFFGEGSRLTVL.

The J gene is TRBJ2-3, the V gene TRBV10-3, with TRBD2 identical over 15 bases. Unmatched junction bases numbered 9, after V lost 0 bases and J lost 5 bases. Per the germline V gene, CDR1 is ENHRY and CDR2 is SYGVKD. The CDR3 consists of 19 residues. This chain's CDR3 is CAISESWTSGGAGGDTQYF. CDR3 in DNA: TGTGCCATCAGTGAGTCGTGGACTAGCGGGGGGGCCGGGGGAGATACGCAGTATTTT.

In DNA, the CDR3 is TGTGCCAGCAGACCCACTAGCCAATGGGGGGGTGAGCAGTTCTTC. It is translated as CASRPTSQWGGEQFF. The chain is built from TRBV2 and TRBJ2-1, with 7 nucleotides matching TRBD2. Germline values: CDR1 SNHLY, CDR2 FYNNEI. V lost 6 bases and J lost 9; bases outside the gene matches: 14. The CDR3 has 15 amino acids.

The CDR3 loop reads CASSQGTGDLYNEQFF. CDR3 in DNA: TGCGCCAGCAGCCAGGGAACAGGTGACCTTTACAATGAGCAGTTCTTC. The rearrangement links TRBV4-1 to TRBJ2-1; perhaps TRBD1 as D (5 bases). Germline values: CDR1 MGHRA, CDR2 YSYEKL. V gave up 3 bases and J gave up 4 bases, with 16 bases separating them. The CDR3 runs to 16 residues.

The chain carries TRBV30 and TRBJ1-2; 7 nucleotides line up with TRBD1. The junction had 11 bases not matched to a gene; V was cut back by 5 bases and J by 8 bases. CDR1 is GTSNPN, CDR2 SVGIG, per germline (reference sequence). The CDR3 is 13 amino acids. CDR3 DNA sequence: TGTGCCTGGCGCCGACGGGACAGAGACGGCTACACCTTC. The encoded protein is CAWRRRDRDGYTF.